This TCR beta chain was captured by sequencing in a study of tumor and adjacent non-tumor tissue in lung cancer. A modified ARM-PCR protocol with three rounds of nested PCR amplified TCRbeta. Each CDR3 protein is one row after TCRdb ran MiXCR on the multiplex PCR reads. The table shows 120,000 or so distinct CDR3 sequences, with about 66% occurring only once. This clonotype was picked up many times. Its antigen is still unknown. Study-level findings and limits: Patients with more diverse tumor TCRs had worse survival. TCR diversity was significantly greater in tumor than normal lung tissue. Normal lung showed higher cumulative top 100 clone frequency than tumor.

The template was RNA from unsorted bulk tissue. This TCR derives from a man aged 25 to 45 with non-small cell lung cancer. Specimen: lung tumor tissue.

The CDR3 DNA reads TGCAGCCTAGGATCAGAACTCTATGGCTACACCTTC. Translated, it gives CSLGSELYGYTF. This rearrangement joins TRBV20-1 to TRBJ1-2; D unresolved. CDR3 length: 12 amino acids. Germline-derived CDR1 and CDR2 are DFQATT and SNEGSKA (reference sequence).